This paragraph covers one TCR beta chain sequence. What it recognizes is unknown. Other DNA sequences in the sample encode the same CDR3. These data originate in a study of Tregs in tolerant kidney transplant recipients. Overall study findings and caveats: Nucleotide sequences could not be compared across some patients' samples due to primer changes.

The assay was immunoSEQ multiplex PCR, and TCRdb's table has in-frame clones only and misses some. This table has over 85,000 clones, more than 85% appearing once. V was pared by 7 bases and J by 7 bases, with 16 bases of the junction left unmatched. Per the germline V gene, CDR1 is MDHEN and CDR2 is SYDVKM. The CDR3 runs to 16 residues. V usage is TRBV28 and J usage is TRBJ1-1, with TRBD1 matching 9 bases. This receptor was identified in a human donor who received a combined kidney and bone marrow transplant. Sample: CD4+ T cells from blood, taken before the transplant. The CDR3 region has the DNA TGTGCCAGCACCTCCCCAGGACAGGGGATGAGTAATGAAGCTTTCTTT. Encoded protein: CASTSPGQGMSNEAFF.